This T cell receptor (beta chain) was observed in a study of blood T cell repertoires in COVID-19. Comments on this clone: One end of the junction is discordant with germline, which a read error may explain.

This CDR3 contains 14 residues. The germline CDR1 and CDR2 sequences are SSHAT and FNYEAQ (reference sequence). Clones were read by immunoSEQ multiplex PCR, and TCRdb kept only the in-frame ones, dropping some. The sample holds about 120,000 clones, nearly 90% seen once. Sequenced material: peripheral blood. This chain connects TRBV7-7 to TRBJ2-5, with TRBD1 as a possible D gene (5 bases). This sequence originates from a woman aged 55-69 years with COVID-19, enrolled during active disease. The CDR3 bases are TGTGCTAGCAGCTCAACAGGTGTCCAAGAGACCCAGTACTTC. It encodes CASSSTGVQETQYF. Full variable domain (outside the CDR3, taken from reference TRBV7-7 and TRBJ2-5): GAGVSQSPRYKVTKRGQDVTLRCDPISSHATLYWYQQALGQGPEFLTYFNYEAQPDKSGLPSDRFSAERPEGSISTLTIQRTEQRDSAMYRCASSSTGVQETQYFGPGTRLLVL.